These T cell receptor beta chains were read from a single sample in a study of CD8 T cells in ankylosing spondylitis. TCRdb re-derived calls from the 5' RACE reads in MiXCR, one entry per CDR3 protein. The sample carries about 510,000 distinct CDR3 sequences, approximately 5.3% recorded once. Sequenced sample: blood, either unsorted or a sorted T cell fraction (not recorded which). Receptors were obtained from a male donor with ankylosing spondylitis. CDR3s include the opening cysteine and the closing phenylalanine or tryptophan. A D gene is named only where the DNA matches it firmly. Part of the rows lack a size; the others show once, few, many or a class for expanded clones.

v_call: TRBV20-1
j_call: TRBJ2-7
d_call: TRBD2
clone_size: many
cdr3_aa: CSARDFRTSDYEQYF
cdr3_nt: TGCAGTGCTAGAGATTTTCGGACTAGCGACTACGAGCAGTACTTC

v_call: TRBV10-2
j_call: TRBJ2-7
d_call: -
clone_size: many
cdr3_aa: CASSLRGGQSSYEQYF
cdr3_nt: TGCGCCAGCAGTTTGCGTGGGGGGCAGAGCTCCTACGAGCAGTACTTC

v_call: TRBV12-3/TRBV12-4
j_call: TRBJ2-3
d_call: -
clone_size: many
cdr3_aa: CASSLGQPGGTDTQYF
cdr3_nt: TGTGCCAGCAGTTTAGGTCAACCGGGCGGCACAGATACGCAGTATTTT

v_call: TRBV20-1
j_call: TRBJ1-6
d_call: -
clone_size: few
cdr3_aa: CSARPRGTPNSPLHF
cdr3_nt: TGCAGTGCTAGACCAAGAGGGACTCCAAATTCACCCCTCCACTTT

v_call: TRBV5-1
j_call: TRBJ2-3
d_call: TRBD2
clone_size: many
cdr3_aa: CASSLAGTSGTDTQYF
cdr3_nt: TGCGCCAGCAGCTTGGCTGGGACTAGCGGCACAGATACGCAGTATTTT

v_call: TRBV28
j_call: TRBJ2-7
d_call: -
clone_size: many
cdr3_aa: CASSLLWKAYEQYF
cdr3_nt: TGTGCCAGCAGTTTACTTTGGAAGGCCTACGAGCAGTACTTC

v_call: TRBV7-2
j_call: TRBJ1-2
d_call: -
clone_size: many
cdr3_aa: CASSLGLGRNYGYTF
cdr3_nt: TGTGCCAGCAGCTTGGGTTTGGGACGGAACTATGGCTACACCTTC

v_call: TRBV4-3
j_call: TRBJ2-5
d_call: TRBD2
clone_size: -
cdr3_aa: CASSQGVAGGETQYF
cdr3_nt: TGCGCCAGCAGCCAGGGGGTAGCGGGCGGCGAGACCCAGTACTTC

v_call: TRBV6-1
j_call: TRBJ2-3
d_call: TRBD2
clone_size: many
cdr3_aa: CASSEAGESTDTQYF
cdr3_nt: TGTGCCAGCAGTGAGGCGGGGGAGAGCACAGATACGCAGTATTTT

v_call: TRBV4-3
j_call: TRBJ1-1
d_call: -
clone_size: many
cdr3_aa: CASSQEGRRNTEAFF
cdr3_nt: TGCGCCAGCAGCCAAGAAGGACGGAGAAACACTGAAGCTTTCTTT

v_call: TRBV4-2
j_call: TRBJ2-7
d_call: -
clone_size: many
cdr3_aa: CASSQDRAVSYEQYF
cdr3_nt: TGTGCCAGCAGCCAAGATCGGGCAGTCTCCTACGAGCAGTACTTC

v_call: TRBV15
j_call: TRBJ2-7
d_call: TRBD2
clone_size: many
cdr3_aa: CATSRDLGLAGSYEQYF
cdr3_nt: TGTGCCACCAGCAGAGATCTAGGACTAGCGGGCTCCTACGAGCAGTACTTC

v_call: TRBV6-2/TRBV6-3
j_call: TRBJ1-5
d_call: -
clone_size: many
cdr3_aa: CASSPMDNYQPQHF
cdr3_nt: TGTGCCAGCAGTCCAATGGACAACTATCAGCCCCAGCATTTT